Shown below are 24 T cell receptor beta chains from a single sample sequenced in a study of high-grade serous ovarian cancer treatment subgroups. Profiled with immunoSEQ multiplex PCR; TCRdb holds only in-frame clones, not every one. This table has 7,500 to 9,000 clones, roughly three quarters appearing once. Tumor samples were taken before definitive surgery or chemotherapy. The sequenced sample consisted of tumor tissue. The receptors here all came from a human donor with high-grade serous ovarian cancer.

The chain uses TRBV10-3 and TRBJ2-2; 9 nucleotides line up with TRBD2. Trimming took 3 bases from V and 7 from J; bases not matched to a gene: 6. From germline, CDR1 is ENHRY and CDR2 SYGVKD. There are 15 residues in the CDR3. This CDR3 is CAISDGGGAIGELFF. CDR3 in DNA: TGTGCCATCAGTGATGGCGGGGGGGCAATCGGGGAGCTGTTTTTT.

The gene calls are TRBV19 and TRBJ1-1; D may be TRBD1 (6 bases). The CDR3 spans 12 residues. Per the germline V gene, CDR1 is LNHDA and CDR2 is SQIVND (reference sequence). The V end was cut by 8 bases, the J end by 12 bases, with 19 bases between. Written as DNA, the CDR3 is TGTGCCAGTGAGGAGGGACAATCGCGCCCTTTCTTT. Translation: CASEEGQSRPFF.

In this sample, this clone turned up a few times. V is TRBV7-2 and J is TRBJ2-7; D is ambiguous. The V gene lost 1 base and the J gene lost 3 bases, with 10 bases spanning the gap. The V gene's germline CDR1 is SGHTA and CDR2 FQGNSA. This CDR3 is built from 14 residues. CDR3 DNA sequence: TGTGCCAGCAGCTTAGTGGGCACAAGCTACGAGCAGTACTTC. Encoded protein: CASSLVGTSYEQYF.

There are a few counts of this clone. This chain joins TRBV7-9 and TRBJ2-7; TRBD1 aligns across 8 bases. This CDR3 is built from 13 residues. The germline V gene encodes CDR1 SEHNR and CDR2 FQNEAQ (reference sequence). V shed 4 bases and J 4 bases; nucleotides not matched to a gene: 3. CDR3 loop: CASSSGQEYEQYF. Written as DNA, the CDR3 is TGTGCCAGCAGCTCGGGACAGGAGTACGAGCAGTACTTC.

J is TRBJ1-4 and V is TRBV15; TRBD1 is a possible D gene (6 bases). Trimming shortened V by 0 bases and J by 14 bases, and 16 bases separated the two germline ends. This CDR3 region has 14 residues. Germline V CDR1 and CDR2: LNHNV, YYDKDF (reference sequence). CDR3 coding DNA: TGTGCCACCAGCAGAGACCTGAGTCGGGGGGGCCTGTTTTTT. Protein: CATSRDLSRGGLFF.

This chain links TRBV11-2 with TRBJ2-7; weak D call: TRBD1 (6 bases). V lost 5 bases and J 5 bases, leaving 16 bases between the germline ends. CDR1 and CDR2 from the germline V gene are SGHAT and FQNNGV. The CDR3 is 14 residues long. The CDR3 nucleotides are TGTGCCAGCAGCCTGGGGGCAGTTAGGGACGAGCAGTACTTC. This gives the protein CASSLGAVRDEQYF.

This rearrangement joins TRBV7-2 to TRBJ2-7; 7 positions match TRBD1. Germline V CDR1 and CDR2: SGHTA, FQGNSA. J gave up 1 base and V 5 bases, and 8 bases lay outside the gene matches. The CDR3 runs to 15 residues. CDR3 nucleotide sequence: TGTGCCAGCAGCCGATCCGGGACAGAGTCCTACGAGCAGTACTTC. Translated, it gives CASSRSGTESYEQYF.

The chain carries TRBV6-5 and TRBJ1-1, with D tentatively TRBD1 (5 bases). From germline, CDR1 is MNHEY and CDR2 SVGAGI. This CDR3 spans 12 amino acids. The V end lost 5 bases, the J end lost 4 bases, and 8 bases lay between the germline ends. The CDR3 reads CASSGGITEAFF. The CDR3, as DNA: TGTGCCAGCAGTGGGGGTATCACTGAAGCTTTCTTT.

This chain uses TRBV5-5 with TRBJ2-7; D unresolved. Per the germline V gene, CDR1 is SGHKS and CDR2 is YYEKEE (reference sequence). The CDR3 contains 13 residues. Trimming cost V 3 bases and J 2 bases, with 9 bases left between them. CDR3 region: CASSSRQTYEQYF. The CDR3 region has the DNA TGTGCCAGCAGCTCGCGGCAAACCTACGAGCAGTACTTC.

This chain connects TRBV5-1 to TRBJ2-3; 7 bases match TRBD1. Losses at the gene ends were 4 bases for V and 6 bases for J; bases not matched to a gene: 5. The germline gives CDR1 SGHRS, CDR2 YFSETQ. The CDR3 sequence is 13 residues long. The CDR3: CASSLGQVDTQYF. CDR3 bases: TGCGCCAGCAGCCTCGGACAGGTGGATACGCAGTATTTT.

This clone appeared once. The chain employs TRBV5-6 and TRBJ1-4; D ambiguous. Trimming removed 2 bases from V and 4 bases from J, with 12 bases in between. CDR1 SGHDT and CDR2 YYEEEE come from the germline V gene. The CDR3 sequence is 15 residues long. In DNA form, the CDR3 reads TGTGCCAGCAGCTTCCTCTTCCGGGGTAATGAAAAACTGTTTTTT. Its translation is CASSFLFRGNEKLFF.

The CDR3 DNA sequence: TGTGCCAGCAGCTTAGCGGGGGGACTAGATGCAGATACGCAGTATTTT. It specifies CASSLAGGLDADTQYF. This chain connects TRBV7-8 to TRBJ2-3; TRBD2 aligns across 8 bases. The junction had 6 bases not matched to a gene; V was cut back by 0 bases and J by 4 bases. CDR1 is SGHVS, CDR2 FQNEAQ, per germline. The CDR3 consists of 16 residues.

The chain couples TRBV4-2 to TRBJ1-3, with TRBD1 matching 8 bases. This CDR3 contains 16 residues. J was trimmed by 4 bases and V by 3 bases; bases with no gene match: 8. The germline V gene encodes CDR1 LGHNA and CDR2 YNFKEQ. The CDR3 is CASSHRTGTGGNTIYF. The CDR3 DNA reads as TGTGCCAGCAGCCACCGGACAGGGACGGGAGGAAACACCATATATTTT.

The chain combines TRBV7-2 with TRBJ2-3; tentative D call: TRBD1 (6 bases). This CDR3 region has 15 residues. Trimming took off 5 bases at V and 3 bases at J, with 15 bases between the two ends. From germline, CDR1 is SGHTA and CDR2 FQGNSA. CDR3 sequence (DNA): TGTGCCAGCAGCATAACCCAGGGGTGGACAGATACGCAGTATTTT. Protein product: CASSITQGWTDTQYF.

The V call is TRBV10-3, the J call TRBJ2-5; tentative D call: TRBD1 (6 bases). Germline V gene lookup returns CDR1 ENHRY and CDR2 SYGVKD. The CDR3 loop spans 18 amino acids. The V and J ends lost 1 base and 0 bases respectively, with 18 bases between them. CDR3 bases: TGTGCCATCAGTGAGTTTGGACCCAACACAGGGTACCAAGAGACCCAGTACTTC. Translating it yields CAISEFGPNTGYQETQYF.

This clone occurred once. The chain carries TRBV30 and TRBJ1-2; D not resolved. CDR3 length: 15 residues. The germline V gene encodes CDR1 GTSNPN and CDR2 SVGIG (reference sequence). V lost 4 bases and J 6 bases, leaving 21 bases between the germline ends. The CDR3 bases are TGTGCCTGGACCACCGCGACTGAGGGTTCTCATGGCTACACCTTC. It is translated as CAWTTATEGSHGYTF.

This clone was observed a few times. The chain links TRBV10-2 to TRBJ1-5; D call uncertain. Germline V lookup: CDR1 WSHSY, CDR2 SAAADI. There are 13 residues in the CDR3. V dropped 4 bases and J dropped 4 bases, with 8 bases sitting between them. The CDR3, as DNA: TGCGCCAGCAGTGCGTCTAGTAATCAGCCCCAGCATTTT. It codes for CASSASSNQPQHF.

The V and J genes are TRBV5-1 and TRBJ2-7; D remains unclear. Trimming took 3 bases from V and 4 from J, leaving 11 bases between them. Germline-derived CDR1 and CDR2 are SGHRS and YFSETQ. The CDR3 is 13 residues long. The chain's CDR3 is CASSWVSGYEQYF. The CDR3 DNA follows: TGCGCCAGCAGCTGGGTCTCGGGTTACGAGCAGTACTTC. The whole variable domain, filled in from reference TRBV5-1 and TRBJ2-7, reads KAGVTQTPRYLIKTRGQQVTLSCSPISGHRSVSWYQQTPGQGLQFLFEYFSETQRNKGNFPGRFSGRQFSNSRSEMNVSTLELGDSALYLCASSWVSGYEQYFGPGTRLTVT.

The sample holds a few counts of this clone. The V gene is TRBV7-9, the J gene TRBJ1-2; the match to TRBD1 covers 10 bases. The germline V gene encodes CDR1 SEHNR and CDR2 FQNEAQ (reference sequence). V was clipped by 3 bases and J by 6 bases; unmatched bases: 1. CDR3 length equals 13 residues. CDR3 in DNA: TGTGCCAGCAGCTTGGGACAGGGGAATGGCTACACCTTC. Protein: CASSLGQGNGYTF.

The CDR3 here is CASSYRTPLTEAFF. The CDR3 nucleotides read TGTGCCAGTAGTTACAGGACCCCTCTCACTGAAGCTTTCTTT. The rearrangement uses TRBV19 and TRBJ1-1, with TRBD1 as a possible D gene (5 bases). The ends were cut back, 5 bases at V and 4 bases at J, with 14 bases in the middle. CDR1 and CDR2 (germline): LNHDA, SQIVND (reference sequence). CDR3 length equals 14 residues.

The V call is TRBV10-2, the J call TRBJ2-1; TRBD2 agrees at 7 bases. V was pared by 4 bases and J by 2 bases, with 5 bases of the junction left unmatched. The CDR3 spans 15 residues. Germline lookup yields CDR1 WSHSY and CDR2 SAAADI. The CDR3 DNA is TGCGCCAGCAGTGCGGGCGGGGGTCCCTACAATGAGCAGTTCTTC. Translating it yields CASSAGGGPYNEQFF.

The CDR3 DNA reads TGTGCCAGCAGTTACCGGCAAGCCGATTCACCCCTCCACTTT. Protein: CASSYRQADSPLHF. The chain uses TRBV6-6 and TRBJ1-6; no firm D call. Germline V gives CDR1 MNHNY, CDR2 SVGAGI (reference sequence). The V end was cut by 2 bases, the J end by 8 bases, with 10 bases between. The CDR3 is 14 residues long.

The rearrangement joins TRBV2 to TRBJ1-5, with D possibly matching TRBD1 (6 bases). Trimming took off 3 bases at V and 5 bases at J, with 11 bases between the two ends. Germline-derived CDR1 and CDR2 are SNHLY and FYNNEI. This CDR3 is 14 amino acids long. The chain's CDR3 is CASSENRADQPQHF. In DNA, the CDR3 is TGTGCCAGCAGTGAGAACAGGGCGGATCAGCCCCAGCATTTT.

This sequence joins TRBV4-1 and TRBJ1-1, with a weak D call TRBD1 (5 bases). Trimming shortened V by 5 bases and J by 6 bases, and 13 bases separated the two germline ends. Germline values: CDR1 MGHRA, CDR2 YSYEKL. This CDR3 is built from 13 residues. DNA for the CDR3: TGCGCCAGCAGCTTCCTTGGACATGCTGAAGCTTTCTTT. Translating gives CASSFLGHAEAFF.